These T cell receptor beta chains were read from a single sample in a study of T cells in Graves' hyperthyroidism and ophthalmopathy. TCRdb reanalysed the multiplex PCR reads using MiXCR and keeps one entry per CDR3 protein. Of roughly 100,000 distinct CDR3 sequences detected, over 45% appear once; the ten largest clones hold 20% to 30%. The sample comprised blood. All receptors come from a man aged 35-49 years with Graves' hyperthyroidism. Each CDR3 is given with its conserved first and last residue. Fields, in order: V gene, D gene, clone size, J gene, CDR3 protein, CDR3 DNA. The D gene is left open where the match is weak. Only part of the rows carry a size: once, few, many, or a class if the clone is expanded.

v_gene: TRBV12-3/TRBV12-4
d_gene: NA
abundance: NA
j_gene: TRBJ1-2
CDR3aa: CASSYMAYYGFTF
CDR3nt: TGTGCCAGCAGTTATATGGCTTATTACGGCTTCACCTTC

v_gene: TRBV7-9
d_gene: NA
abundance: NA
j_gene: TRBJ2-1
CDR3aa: CASSFTDNNEQFF
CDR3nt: TGTGCCAGCAGCTTTACAGATAACAATGAGCAGTTCTTC

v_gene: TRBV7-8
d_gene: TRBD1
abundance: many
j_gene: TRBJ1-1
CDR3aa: CASSTRTGYTEAFF
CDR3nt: TGTGCCAGCAGCACCCGGACAGGGTACACTGAAGCTTTCTTT

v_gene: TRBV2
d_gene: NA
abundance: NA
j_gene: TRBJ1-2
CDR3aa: CASSDTGFHGYTF
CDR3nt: TGTGCCAGCAGTGATACAGGGTTCCATGGCTACACCTTC

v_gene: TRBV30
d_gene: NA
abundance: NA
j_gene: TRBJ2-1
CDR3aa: CAWRRYGLNEQFF
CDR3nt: TGTGCCTGGAGACGGTACGGATTAAATGAGCAGTTCTTC

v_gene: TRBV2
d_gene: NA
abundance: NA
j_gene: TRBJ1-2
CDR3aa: CASSVETGGYGHTF
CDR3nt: TGTGCCAGCAGTGTGGAGACAGGAGGCTATGGCCACACCTTC

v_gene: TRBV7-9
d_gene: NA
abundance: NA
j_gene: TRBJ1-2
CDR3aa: CASSLDLGRGAGYTF
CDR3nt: TGTGCCAGCAGCTTAGATTTGGGGAGGGGCGCCGGCTACACCTTC

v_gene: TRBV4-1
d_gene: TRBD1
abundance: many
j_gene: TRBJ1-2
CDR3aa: CASSQGTGVNYGYTF
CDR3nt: TGCGCCAGCAGCCAGGGGACAGGGGTTAACTATGGCTACACCTTC

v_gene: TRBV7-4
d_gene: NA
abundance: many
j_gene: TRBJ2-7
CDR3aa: CASSLVCQGKTYEQYF
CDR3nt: TGTGCCAGCAGCTTAGTTTGCCAGGGCAAGACCTACGAGCAGTACTTC

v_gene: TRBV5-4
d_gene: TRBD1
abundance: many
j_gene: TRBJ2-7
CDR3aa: CASSFSGTASYEQYF
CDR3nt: TGTGCCAGCAGCTTCTCCGGGACAGCCTCCTACGAGCAGTACTTC